This T cell receptor (beta chain) is from a study of T cells in Graves' hyperthyroidism and ophthalmopathy. This clonotype occurred a few times. Its matching antigen is unknown. Study-wide results and caveats: From stable hyperthyroidism, ophthalmopathy was set apart by a 13 V-J model. Most thyroid-expanded clonotypes above 0.001 were also found in blood.

TCR beta CDR3 sequences were amplified from RNA transcripts. Carried out on the TCR CDR3, a first-round RT-PCR used the HTBI primer set. MiXCR was run by TCRdb on the multiplex PCR reads, yielding one entry per CDR3 protein. The top ten clones hold roughly 8.2% of a sample with about 540,000 distinct CDR3 sequences, 46% of them seen once. The V and J ends lost 2 bases and 3 bases, in that order; junction bases with no gene match: 9. The CDR3 has 16 amino acids. The germline CDR1 and CDR2 sequences are SEHNR and FQNEAQ (reference sequence). For Graves' hyperthyroidism to be stable, ophthalmopathy could not progress within 18 months. Every diagnosis used clinical symptoms, serum thyroxine and TRAb, thyroid ultrasound and orbital computed tomography.

This clonotype originated in a woman under 30 with Graves' hyperthyroidism. Source material: peripheral blood or thyroid tissue (not recorded which). The chain uses TRBV7-9 and TRBJ1-2, with 7 nucleotides matching TRBD1. CDR3 region: CASSLSGDRDYYGYTF. CDR3 in DNA: TGTGCCAGCAGCTTATCGGGTGACAGGGACTACTATGGCTACACCTTC.